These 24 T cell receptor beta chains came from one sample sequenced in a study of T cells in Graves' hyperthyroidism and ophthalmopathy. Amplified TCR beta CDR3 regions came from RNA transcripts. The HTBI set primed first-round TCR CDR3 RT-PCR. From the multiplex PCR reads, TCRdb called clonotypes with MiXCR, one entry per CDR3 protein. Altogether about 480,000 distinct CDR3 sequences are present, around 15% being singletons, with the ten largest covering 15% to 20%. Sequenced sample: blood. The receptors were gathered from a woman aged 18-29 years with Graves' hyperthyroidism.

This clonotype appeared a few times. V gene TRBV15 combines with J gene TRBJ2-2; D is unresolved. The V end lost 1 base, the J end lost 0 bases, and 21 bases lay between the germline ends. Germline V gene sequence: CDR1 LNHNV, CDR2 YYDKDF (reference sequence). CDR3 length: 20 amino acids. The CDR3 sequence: CATSRGSSAGRPANTGELFF. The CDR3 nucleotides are TGTGCCACCAGCAGAGGATCGTCGGCAGGTCGCCCAGCGAACACCGGGGAGCTGTTTTTT.

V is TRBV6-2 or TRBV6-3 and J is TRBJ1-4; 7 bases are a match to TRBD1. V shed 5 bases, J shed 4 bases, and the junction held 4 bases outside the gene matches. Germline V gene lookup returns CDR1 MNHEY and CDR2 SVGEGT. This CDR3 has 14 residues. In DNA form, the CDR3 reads TGTGCCAGCAGTCTACAGGGGAATAATGAAAAACTGTTTTTT. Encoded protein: CASSLQGNNEKLFF.

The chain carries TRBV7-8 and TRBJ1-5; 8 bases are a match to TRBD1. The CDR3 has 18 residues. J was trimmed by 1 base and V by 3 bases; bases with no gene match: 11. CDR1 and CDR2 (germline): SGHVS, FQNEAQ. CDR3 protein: CASSFLAGGPHSNQPQHF. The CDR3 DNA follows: TGTGCCAGCAGCTTCCTGGCAGGGGGCCCACACAGCAATCAGCCCCAGCATTTT.

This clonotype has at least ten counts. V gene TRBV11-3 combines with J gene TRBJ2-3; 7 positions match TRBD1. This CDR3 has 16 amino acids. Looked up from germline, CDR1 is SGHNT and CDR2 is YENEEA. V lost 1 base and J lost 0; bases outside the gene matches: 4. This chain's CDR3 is CASSLGTGASTDTQYF. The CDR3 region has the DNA TGTGCCAGCAGCTTAGGGACAGGAGCCAGCACAGATACGCAGTATTTT. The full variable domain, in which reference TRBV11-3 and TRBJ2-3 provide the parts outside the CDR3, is EAGVVQSPRYKIIEKKQPVAFWCNPISGHNTLYWYLQNLGQGPELLIRYENEEAVDDSQLPKDRFSAERLKGVDSTLKIQPAELGDSAVYLCASSLGTGASTDTQYFGPGTRLTVL.

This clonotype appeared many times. CDR3 in DNA: TGTGCCATCAATTTTGTAGAGAACCAAGAGACCCAGTACTTC. This gives the protein CAINFVENQETQYF. The chain uses TRBV10-3 and TRBJ2-5; no clear D. This CDR3 is 14 amino acids long. Trimming stripped 7 bases from V and 0 bases from J, with 12 bases between. Germline V gives CDR1 ENHRY, CDR2 SYGVKD.

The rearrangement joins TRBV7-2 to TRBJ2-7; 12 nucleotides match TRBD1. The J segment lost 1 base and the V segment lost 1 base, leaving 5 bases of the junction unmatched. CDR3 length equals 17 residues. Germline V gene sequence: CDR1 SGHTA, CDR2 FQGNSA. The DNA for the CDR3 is TGTGCCAGCAGCTTAGTAGTGGGACAGGGGGCGTCCTACGAGCAGTACTTC. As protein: CASSLVVGQGASYEQYF.

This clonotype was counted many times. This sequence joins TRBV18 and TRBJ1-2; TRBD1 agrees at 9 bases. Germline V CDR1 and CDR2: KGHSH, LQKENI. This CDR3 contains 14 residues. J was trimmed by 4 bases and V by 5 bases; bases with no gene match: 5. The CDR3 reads CASSRTGETYGYTF. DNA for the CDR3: TGTGCCAGCTCAAGGACAGGGGAGACCTATGGCTACACCTTC. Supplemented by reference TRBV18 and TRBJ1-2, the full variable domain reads NAGVMQNPRHLVRRRGQEARLRCSPMKGHSHVYWYRQLPEEGLKFMVYLQKENIIDESGMPKERFSAEFPKEGPSILRIQQVVRGDSAAYFCASSRTGETYGYTFGSGTRLTVV.

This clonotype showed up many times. CDR3 loop: CASSYSPGSPESTDTQYF. CDR3 bases: TGTGCCAGCAGTTACTCTCCGGGAAGCCCCGAAAGCACAGATACGCAGTATTTT. The rearrangement joins TRBV6-2 or TRBV6-3 to TRBJ2-3, with a weak D call TRBD2 (5 bases). Trimming removed 0 bases at V and 0 bases at J, with 16 bases between. Germline V lookup: CDR1 MNHEY, CDR2 SVGEGT. CDR3 length: 18 amino acids.

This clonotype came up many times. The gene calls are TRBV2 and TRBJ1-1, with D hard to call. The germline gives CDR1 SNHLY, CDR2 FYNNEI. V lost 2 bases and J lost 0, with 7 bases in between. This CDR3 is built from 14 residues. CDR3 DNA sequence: TGTGCCAGCAGTGAACAACAATTGAACACTGAAGCTTTCTTT. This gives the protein CASSEQQLNTEAFF. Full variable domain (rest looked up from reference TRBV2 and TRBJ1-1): EPEVTQTPSHQVTQMGQEVILRCVPISNHLYFYWYRQILGQKVEFLVSFYNNEISEKSEIFDDQFSVERPDGSNFTLKIRSTKLEDSAMYFCASSEQQLNTEAFFGQGTRLTVV.

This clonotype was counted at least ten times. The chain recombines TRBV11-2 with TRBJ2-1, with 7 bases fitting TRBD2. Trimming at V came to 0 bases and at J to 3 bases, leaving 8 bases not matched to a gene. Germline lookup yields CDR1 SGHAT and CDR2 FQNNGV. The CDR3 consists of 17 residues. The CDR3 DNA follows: TGTGCCAGCAGCTTAGAGTTTGAGCGGGACTTCTACAATGAGCAGTTCTTC. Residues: CASSLEFERDFYNEQFF.

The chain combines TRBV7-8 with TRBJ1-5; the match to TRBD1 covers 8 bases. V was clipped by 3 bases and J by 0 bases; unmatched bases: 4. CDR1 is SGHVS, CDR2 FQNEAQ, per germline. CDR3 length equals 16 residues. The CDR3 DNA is TGTGCCAGCAGCTTGGGGGACAGGTATAGCAATCAGCCCCAGCATTTT. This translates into CASSLGDRYSNQPQHF.

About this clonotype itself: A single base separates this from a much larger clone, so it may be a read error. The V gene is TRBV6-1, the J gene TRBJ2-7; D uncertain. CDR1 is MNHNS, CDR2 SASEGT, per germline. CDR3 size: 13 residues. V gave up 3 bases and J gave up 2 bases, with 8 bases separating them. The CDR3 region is CASSEVSPYEQYF. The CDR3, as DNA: TGTGCCAGCAGTGAGGTTAGTCCCTACGAGCAGTACTTC.

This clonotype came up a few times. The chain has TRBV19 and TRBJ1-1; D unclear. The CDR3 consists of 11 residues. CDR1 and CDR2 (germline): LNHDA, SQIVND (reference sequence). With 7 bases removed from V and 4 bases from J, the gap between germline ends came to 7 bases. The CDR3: CASTGFTEAFF. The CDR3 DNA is TGTGCCAGTACTGGGTTCACTGAAGCTTTCTTT.

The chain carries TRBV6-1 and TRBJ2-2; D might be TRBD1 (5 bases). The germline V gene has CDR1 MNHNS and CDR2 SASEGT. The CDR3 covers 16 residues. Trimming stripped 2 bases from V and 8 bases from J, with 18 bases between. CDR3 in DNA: TGTGCCAGCAGTGAACGGGCAGGGTTCACTTCAGGGGAGCTGTTTTTT. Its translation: CASSERAGFTSGELFF.

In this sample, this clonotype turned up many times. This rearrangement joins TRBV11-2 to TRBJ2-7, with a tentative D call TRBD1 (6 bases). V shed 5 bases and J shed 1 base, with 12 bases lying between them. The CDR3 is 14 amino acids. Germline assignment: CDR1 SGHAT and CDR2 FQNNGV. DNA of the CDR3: TGTGCCAGCAGCCAAAGGGGGTCGTCCTACGAGCAGTACTTC. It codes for CASSQRGSSYEQYF.

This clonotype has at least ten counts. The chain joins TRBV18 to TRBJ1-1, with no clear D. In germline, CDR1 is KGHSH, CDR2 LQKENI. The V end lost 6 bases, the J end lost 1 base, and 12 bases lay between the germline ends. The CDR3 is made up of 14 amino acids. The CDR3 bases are TGTGCCAGCTCTCCTAGACAAACGAACACTGAAGCTTTCTTT. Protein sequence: CASSPRQTNTEAFF.

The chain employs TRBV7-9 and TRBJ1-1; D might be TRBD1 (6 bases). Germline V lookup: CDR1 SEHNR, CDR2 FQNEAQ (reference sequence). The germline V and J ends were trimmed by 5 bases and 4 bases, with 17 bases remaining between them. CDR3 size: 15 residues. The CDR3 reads CASSTSRGGTTEAFF. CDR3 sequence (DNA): TGTGCCAGCAGCACCTCCCGAGGGGGTACCACTGAAGCTTTCTTT. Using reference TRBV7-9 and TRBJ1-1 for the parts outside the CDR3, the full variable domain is DTGVSQNPRHKITKRGQNVTFRCDPISEHNRLYWYRQTLGQGPEFLTYFQNEAQLEKSRLLSDRFSAERPKGSFSTLEIQRTEQGDSAMYLCASSTSRGGTTEAFFGQGTRLTVV.

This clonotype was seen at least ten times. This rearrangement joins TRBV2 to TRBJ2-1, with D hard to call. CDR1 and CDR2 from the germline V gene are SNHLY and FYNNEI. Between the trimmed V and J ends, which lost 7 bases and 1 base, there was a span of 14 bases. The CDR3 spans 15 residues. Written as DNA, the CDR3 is TGTGCCAGCATGCTTGAAGGAACGTCCTACAATGAGCAGTTCTTC. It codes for CASMLEGTSYNEQFF.

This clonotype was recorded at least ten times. CDR3 residues: CASSHSAGESYNEQFF. As DNA, the CDR3 is TGTGCCAGCAGCCATTCAGCGGGAGAGTCCTACAATGAGCAGTTCTTC. The chain carries TRBV3-1 and TRBJ2-1; 8 bases fit TRBD2. The junction had 5 bases not matched to a gene; V was cut back by 3 bases and J by 1 base. The CDR3 is 16 amino acids. Per the germline V gene, CDR1 is LGHDT and CDR2 is YNNKEL (reference sequence).

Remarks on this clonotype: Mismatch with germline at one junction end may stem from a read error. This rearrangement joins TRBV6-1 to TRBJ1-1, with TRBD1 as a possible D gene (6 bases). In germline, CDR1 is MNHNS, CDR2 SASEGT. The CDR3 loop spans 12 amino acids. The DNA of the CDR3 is TGTGCAAGCAGTAACAGGGCTTTTCAAGCTTTCTTT. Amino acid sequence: CASSNRAFQAFF.

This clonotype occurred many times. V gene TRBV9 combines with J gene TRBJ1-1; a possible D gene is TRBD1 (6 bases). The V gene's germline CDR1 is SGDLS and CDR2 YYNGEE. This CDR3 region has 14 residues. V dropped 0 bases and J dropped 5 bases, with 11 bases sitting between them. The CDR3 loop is CASSVAGGGTEAFF. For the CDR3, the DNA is TGTGCCAGCAGCGTAGCGGGAGGGGGGACTGAAGCTTTCTTT.

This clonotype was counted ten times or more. CDR3 amino acids: CASSEGPGDTQYF. In nucleotides, the CDR3 is TGTGCCAGCAGTGAAGGGCCGGGAGATACGCAGTATTTT. The genes are TRBV2 and TRBJ2-3; D ambiguous. This CDR3 contains 13 residues. The germline V gene has CDR1 SNHLY and CDR2 FYNNEI. The ends were cut back, 1 base at V and 5 bases at J, with 7 bases in the middle.

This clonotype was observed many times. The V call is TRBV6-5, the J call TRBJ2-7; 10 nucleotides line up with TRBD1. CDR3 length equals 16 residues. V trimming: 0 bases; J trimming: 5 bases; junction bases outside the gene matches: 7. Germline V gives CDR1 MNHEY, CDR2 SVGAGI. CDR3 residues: CASSYSAGQGPHEQYV. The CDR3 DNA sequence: TGTGCCAGCAGTTACTCCGCGGGACAGGGGCCGCACGAGCAGTACGTC.

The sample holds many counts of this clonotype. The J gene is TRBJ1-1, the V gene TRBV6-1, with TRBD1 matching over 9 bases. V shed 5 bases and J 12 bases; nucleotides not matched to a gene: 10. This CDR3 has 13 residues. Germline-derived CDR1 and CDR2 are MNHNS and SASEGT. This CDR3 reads CASSYEGQGRTFF. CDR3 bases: TGTGCCAGCAGTTATGAGGGACAGGGTAGGACTTTCTTT.